Each of the 29 T cell receptor beta chains below was sequenced from the same sample in a study of blood T cell repertoires in COVID-19. The method was immunoSEQ multiplex PCR; TCRdb's version includes in-frame clones alone and lacks a portion of them. The sample contains 130,000 or so clones, around 88% of which appear only once. The sample comprised peripheral blood. These receptors were taken from a woman aged 60-70 years with acute or convalescent COVID-19.

This sequence joins TRBV3-1 (or the pseudogene TRBV3-2) and TRBJ2-2; possible D gene TRBD2, 6 bases. CDR1 and CDR2 from the germline V gene are LGHDT and YNNKEL (reference sequence). V was clipped by 0 bases and J by 4 bases, with 12 bases between them. The CDR3 totals 16 residues. CDR3 bases: TGTGCCAGCAGCCAAGATTCGGGGGTTCTCACCGGGGAGCTGTTTTTT. Residues: CASSQDSGVLTGELFF.

This clone was recorded once. The rearrangement uses TRBV7-3 and TRBJ2-3; 13 nucleotides agree with TRBD2. Germline assignment: CDR1 SGHTA and CDR2 FQGTGA. The V gene end was trimmed by 5 bases and the J gene end by 5 bases; junction bases not matched to a gene: 1. CDR3 length: 14 amino acids. The CDR3 DNA reads TGTGCCAGCAGCCGACTAGCGGGGGGAGATACGCAGTATTTT. The encoded protein is CASSRLAGGDTQYF.

The table lists this clone with a count of one. CDR3 nucleotides: TGTGCCACCAGCAGAGTAAAGGGAGGGAGGGGTGGTGATACGCAGTATTTT. Encoded protein: CATSRVKGGRGGDTQYF. The gene calls are TRBV15 and TRBJ2-3; TRBD2 aligns across 7 bases. Germline V gene data show CDR1 as LNHNV and CDR2 as YYDKDF (reference sequence). This CDR3 contains 17 residues. Trimming took 1 base from V and 6 from J; bases not matched to a gene: 13.

V is TRBV18 and J is TRBJ1-2; 11 bases align to TRBD1. The CDR3 contains 14 residues. The ends lost 3 bases at V and 7 bases at J; junction bases unmatched: 4. Germline V gene lookup returns CDR1 KGHSH and CDR2 LQKENI. The CDR3 nucleotides read TGTGCCAGCTCACCGGAGGACAGGGGGCTTGGCTACACCTTC. This translates into CASSPEDRGLGYTF.

The chain recombines TRBV15 with TRBJ2-5; 10 bases agree with TRBD1. This CDR3 has 14 residues. V shed 3 bases and J 4 bases; nucleotides not matched to a gene: 2. Germline loops: CDR1 LNHNV, CDR2 YYDKDF (reference sequence). This chain's CDR3 is CATSRGQGIETQYF. CDR3 DNA: TGTGCCACCAGCAGGGGACAGGGGATAGAGACCCAGTACTTC. The full variable domain, completed using reference TRBV15 and TRBJ2-5, is DAMVIQNPRYQVTQFGKPVTLSCSQTLNHNVMYWYQQKSSQAPKLLFHYYDKDFNNEADTPDNFQSRRPNTSFCFLDIRSPGLGDTAMYLCATSRGQGIETQYFGPGTRLLVL.

The chain recombines TRBV29-1 with TRBJ1-5, with 11 bases that match TRBD1. The CDR3 totals 15 residues. V was clipped by 5 bases and J by 1 base; unmatched bases: 4. Per the germline V gene, CDR1 is SQVTM and CDR2 is ANQGSEA. The CDR3 sequence: CSVTDRGPSNQPQHF. In DNA form, the CDR3 reads TGCAGCGTTACGGACAGGGGGCCGAGCAATCAGCCCCAGCATTTT.

The rearrangement links TRBV18 to TRBJ1-2; tentative D call: TRBD1 (5 bases). This CDR3 comprises 13 residues. Germline loops: CDR1 KGHSH, CDR2 LQKENI. V shed 4 bases and J shed 4 bases, with 10 bases lying between them. The CDR3 DNA reads as TGTGCCAGCTCACTTGACAGTAGCTATGGCTACACCTTC. As protein: CASSLDSSYGYTF.

This chain uses TRBV19 with TRBJ1-4, with TRBD1 matching 7 bases. The CDR3 contains 15 residues. J was trimmed by 5 bases and V by 6 bases; bases with no gene match: 9. The germline V gene encodes CDR1 LNHDA and CDR2 SQIVND (reference sequence). CDR3 DNA: TGTGCCAGTAGCCGAAACAGGGGCGAAAATGAAAAACTGTTTTTT. Encoded protein: CASSRNRGENEKLFF. The whole variable domain, filled in from reference TRBV19 and TRBJ1-4, reads DGGITQSPKYLFRKEGQNVTLSCEQNLNHDAMYWYRQDPGQGLRLIYYSQIVNDFQKGDIAEGYSVSREKKESFPLTVTSAQKNPTAFYLCASSRNRGENEKLFFGSGTQLSVL.

V is TRBV5-6 and J is TRBJ1-1; D gene unclear. V was trimmed by 10 bases and J by 12 bases, leaving 13 bases between them. Germline V lookup: CDR1 SGHDT, CDR2 YYEEEE. This CDR3 has 9 residues. The CDR3 region is CAAREGPFF. The CDR3 bases are TGTGCCGCCCGGGAGGGCCCTTTCTTT.

V is TRBV6-5 and J is TRBJ1-2; possible D gene TRBD1, 6 bases. With 6 bases removed from V and 5 bases from J, the gap between germline ends came to 13 bases. This CDR3 has 13 residues. Germline values: CDR1 MNHEY, CDR2 SVGAGI. CDR3 bases: TGTGCCAGCAGACCCGACAGGTCATATGGCTACACCTTC. It yields the protein CASRPDRSYGYTF.

Only a few counts were recorded for this clone. The chain employs TRBV4-1 and TRBJ1-4; D unclear. This CDR3 is built from 13 residues. V gave up 4 bases and J gave up 10 bases, with 13 bases separating them. CDR1 MGHRA and CDR2 YSYEKL come from the germline V gene. CDR3 DNA sequence: TGCGCCAGCAGCCCCGGAGGCTCCGGAAAACTGTTTTTT. It translates to CASSPGGSGKLFF.

This sequence joins TRBV24-1 and TRBJ2-5; TRBD2 matches 7 bases. J gave up 2 bases and V 7 bases, and 0 bases lay outside the gene matches. Germline V gene data show CDR1 as KGHDR and CDR2 as SFDVKD. This CDR3 comprises 12 residues. CDR3 amino acids: CATSGGQETQYF. DNA of the CDR3: TGTGCCACCAGCGGGGGGCAAGAGACCCAGTACTTC.

The chain is built from TRBV5-1 and TRBJ2-1; perhaps TRBD1 as D (5 bases). Trimming removed 2 bases at V and 5 bases at J, with 11 bases between. CDR1 and CDR2 from the germline V gene are SGHRS and YFSETQ. CDR3 length equals 14 residues. The DNA for the CDR3 is TGCGCCAGCAGCTTCGACAGTAGTAACAATGAGCAGTTCTTC. This translates into CASSFDSSNNEQFF.

The chain uses TRBV7-9 and TRBJ2-1; TRBD2 matches at 7 bases. The CDR3 spans 15 residues. CDR1 is SEHNR, CDR2 FQNEAQ, per germline (reference sequence). V lost 6 bases and J lost 4; bases outside the gene matches: 9. The CDR3 loop is CASSPVAGWYNEQFF. The CDR3 DNA is TGTGCCAGCAGTCCGGTAGCGGGCTGGTACAATGAGCAGTTCTTC.

The rearrangement uses TRBV19 and TRBJ2-7; D is ambiguous. CDR1 and CDR2 (germline): LNHDA, SQIVND (reference sequence). V lost 4 bases and J 1 base, leaving 11 bases between the germline ends. The CDR3 spans 14 residues. The CDR3 protein is CASSSGGVSYEQYF. The CDR3 bases are TGTGCCAGTAGTAGCGGCGGTGTGTCCTACGAGCAGTACTTC.

The chain joins TRBV5-1 to TRBJ1-2; 11 bases are shared with TRBD1. This CDR3 has 16 amino acids. Germline trimming cut 6 bases from V and 2 bases from J; bases unmatched to any gene: 9. Germline V gene data show CDR1 as SGHRS and CDR2 as YFSETQ. CDR3 loop: CASTRTGGGGNYGYTF. The CDR3 bases are TGCGCCAGCACTAGGACAGGGGGCGGTGGAAACTATGGCTACACCTTC.

The chain employs TRBV11-1 and TRBJ1-6; D is unresolved. V lost 1 base and J 7 bases, leaving 8 bases between the germline ends. CDR3 size: 14 residues. Germline CDR1 reads SGHAT; CDR2 reads FQDESV (reference sequence). CDR3 amino acids: CASSLDTGNSPLHF. In DNA, the CDR3 is TGTGCCAGCAGCTTAGATACCGGGAATTCACCCCTCCACTTT. Full variable domain (rest looked up from reference TRBV11-1 and TRBJ1-6): EAEVAQSPRYKITEKSQAVAFWCDPISGHATLYWYRQILGQGPELLVQFQDESVVDDSQLPKDRFSAERLKGVDSTLKIQPAELGDSAMYLCASSLDTGNSPLHFGNGTRLTVT.

In this sample, this clone turned up once. The chain links TRBV28 to TRBJ1-1; TRBD1 aligns across 7 bases. Trimming at V came to 6 bases and at J to 3 bases, leaving 7 bases not matched to a gene. This CDR3 comprises 14 residues. Germline V lookup: CDR1 MDHEN, CDR2 SYDVKM. CDR3 nucleotide sequence: TGTGCCAGCAGGCTGGCGCAGGGGGACACTGAAGCTTTCTTT. It codes for CASRLAQGDTEAFF.

This chain links TRBV10-3 with TRBJ1-1; 7 bases align to TRBD1. The CDR3 runs to 14 residues. CDR1 and CDR2 from the germline V gene are ENHRY and SYGVKD. The V segment lost 6 bases and the J segment 1 base; nucleotides outside the gene matches: 5. CDR3 coding DNA: TGTGCCATCAGGGGACAGTCGACGAACACTGAAGCTTTCTTT. It translates to CAIRGQSTNTEAFF.

The chain has TRBV5-4 and TRBJ1-4; D is perhaps TRBD1 (5 bases). V shed 2 bases and J shed 0 bases, with 8 bases lying between them. The CDR3 is 15 residues long. Germline V gene sequence: CDR1 SGHNT, CDR2 YYREEE (reference sequence). CDR3 nucleotides: TGTGCCAGCAGCTTTGACAGAGCAACTAATGAAAAACTGTTTTTT. It yields the protein CASSFDRATNEKLFF.

This clone was observed once. The rearrangement joins TRBV5-1 to TRBJ2-7; D is perhaps TRBD2 (6 bases). This CDR3 is 13 amino acids long. Trimming removed 5 bases at V and 2 bases at J, with 11 bases between. Germline V CDR1 and CDR2: SGHRS, YFSETQ. The CDR3 DNA follows: TGCGCCAGCAGGGGGGGAACGACCTACGAGCAGTACTTC. It specifies CASRGGTTYEQYF.

The rearrangement joins TRBV29-1 to TRBJ1-4, with D possibly being TRBD1 (5 bases). The CDR3 sequence is 14 residues long. Germline loops: CDR1 SQVTM, CDR2 ANQGSEA. V lost 6 bases to trimming and J lost 7 bases, with 18 bases between them. CDR3 nucleotide sequence: TGCAGCGTCCGACGGACGGGGGGAAGTGAAAAACTGTTTTTT. Translating it yields CSVRRTGGSEKLFF.

The chain joins TRBV4-2 to TRBJ1-1; TRBD1 is a possible D gene (5 bases). The CDR3 length is 16 residues. V dropped 0 bases and J dropped 5 bases, with 16 bases sitting between them. Per the germline V gene, CDR1 is LGHNA and CDR2 is YNFKEQ. This chain's CDR3 is CASSQDKGRVITEAFF. CDR3 nucleotide sequence: TGTGCCAGCAGCCAAGATAAGGGCAGGGTAATAACTGAAGCTTTCTTT.

V is TRBV7-9 and J is TRBJ1-6; 10 bases align to TRBD1. The CDR3 has 14 amino acids. Germline lookup yields CDR1 SEHNR and CDR2 FQNEAQ (reference sequence). V shed 5 bases, J shed 9 bases, and the junction held 4 bases outside the gene matches. CDR3 sequence reads: CASSQGQGSSPLHF. In DNA form, the CDR3 reads TGTGCCAGCAGCCAGGGACAGGGGAGTTCACCCCTCCACTTT.

This chain links TRBV4-2 with TRBJ2-2; 8 bases align to TRBD1. This CDR3 is 16 amino acids long. Trimming took 2 bases from V and 0 from J; bases not matched to a gene: 2. Germline V gene data show CDR1 as LGHNA and CDR2 as YNFKEQ. CDR3 DNA sequence: TGTGCCAGCAGCCAACCAGGGGGCGCGAACACCGGGGAGCTGTTTTTT. Its protein is CASSQPGGANTGELFF.

The chain has TRBV5-4 and TRBJ1-4, with D possibly being TRBD1 (6 bases). V gave up 3 bases and J gave up 6 bases, with 15 bases separating them. The CDR3 totals 15 residues. Germline V gene data show CDR1 as SGHNT and CDR2 as YYREEE (reference sequence). The CDR3 reads CASSYNRVAHEKLFF. As DNA, the CDR3 is TGTGCCAGCAGCTACAACAGGGTAGCCCATGAAAAACTGTTTTTT.

The genes are TRBV2 and TRBJ2-2; perhaps TRBD2 as D (5 bases). V lost 4 bases to trimming and J lost 0 bases, with 12 bases between them. CDR1 is SNHLY, CDR2 FYNNEI, per germline. This CDR3 has 16 residues. The CDR3 bases are TGTGCCAGCAGTGTCTCTTTCGGGACGAACACCGGGGAGCTGTTTTTT. Translation: CASSVSFGTNTGELFF.

The chain combines TRBV12-3 or TRBV12-4 with TRBJ1-1; D is uncertain. This CDR3 has 13 amino acids. V was cut by 3 bases and J by 7 bases, with 12 bases left in between. The CDR3 protein is CASSFVPSREAFF. The DNA for the CDR3 is TGTGCCAGCAGTTTCGTACCGTCGCGTGAAGCTTTCTTT.

The rearrangement uses TRBV18 and TRBJ2-1; D unresolved. The CDR3 is made up of 15 amino acids. The germline CDR1 and CDR2 sequences are KGHSH and LQKENI. V shed 6 bases and J shed 0 bases, with 12 bases lying between them. CDR3 DNA sequence: TGTGCCAGCTCGCCCCAGGCCAGCTCCTACAATGAGCAGTTCTTC. Protein: CASSPQASSYNEQFF.